These 7 T cell receptor beta chains were sequenced from one sample in a study of identical twins. MiXCR, run by TCRdb on the 5' RACE reads, gives a single entry per CDR3 protein. In the table there are under 800,000 distinct CDR3 sequences, 20% to 25% of which are singletons. The same data also went into a second study, on T cells expressing NK-cell markers.

The sequenced sample was PBMCs. Receptors were obtained from a woman aged 18-29 years in good health.

The CDR3 sequence is CASSPKLAGDYNEQFF. CDR3 coding DNA: TGTGCCAGCAGTCCAAAGCTAGCGGGAGATTACAATGAGCAGTTCTTC. This sequence joins TRBV6-4 and TRBJ2-1; 10 positions match TRBD2. The ends lost 5 bases at V and 4 bases at J; junction bases unmatched: 8. The germline V gene has CDR1 MRHNA and CDR2 SNTAGT. The CDR3 has 16 amino acids.

As DNA, the CDR3 is TGCAGCGTGAGAACCCATAGCAATCAGCCCCAGCATTTT. Translating gives CSVRTHSNQPQHF. The chain has TRBV29-1 and TRBJ1-5; no firm D call. Trimming stripped 6 bases from V and 0 bases from J, with 9 bases between. CDR1 and CDR2 (germline): SQVTM, ANQGSEA. The CDR3 contains 13 residues. The whole variable domain, filled in from reference TRBV29-1 and TRBJ1-5, reads SAVISQKPSRDICQRGTSLTIQCQVDSQVTMMFWYRQQPGQSLTLIATANQGSEATYESGFVIDKFPISRPNLTFSTLTVSNMSPEDSSIYLCSVRTHSNQPQHFGDGTRLSIL.

This clonotype was observed at least ten times. J is TRBJ2-2 and V is TRBV10-3; no clear D gene. Trimming removed 0 bases at V and 1 base at J, with 9 bases between. The germline CDR1 and CDR2 sequences are ENHRY and SYGVKD. The CDR3 spans 16 residues. The CDR3 sequence: CAISESNKGNTGELFF. CDR3 DNA sequence: TGTGCCATCAGTGAGTCGAATAAAGGGAACACCGGGGAGCTGTTTTTT.

This clonotype was detected a few times. This sequence joins TRBV7-9 and TRBJ1-1; D may be TRBD1 (6 bases). Germline V gene sequence: CDR1 SEHNR, CDR2 FQNEAQ (reference sequence). Trimming shortened V by 2 bases and J by 7 bases, and 14 bases separated the two germline ends. The CDR3 has 14 residues. In nucleotides, the CDR3 is TGTGCCAGCAGCTTAAAGGGGGGCCACATTGAAGCTTTCTTT. Translated: CASSLKGGHIEAFF.

The CDR3, as DNA: TGTGCCACCAGTGATGCAGGGGGCCTGAGCACCGGGGAGCTGTTTTTT. This translates into CATSDAGGLSTGELFF. The chain is built from TRBV24-1 and TRBJ2-2, with 8 bases identical to TRBD1. The J segment lost 4 bases and the V segment lost 3 bases, leaving 6 bases of the junction unmatched. The CDR3 is made up of 16 amino acids. Germline V gene lookup returns CDR1 KGHDR and CDR2 SFDVKD.

This chain links TRBV20-1 with TRBJ2-7; 8 positions agree with TRBD2. There are 13 residues in the CDR3. Looked up from germline, CDR1 is DFQATT and CDR2 is SNEGSKA (reference sequence). The V segment lost 4 bases and the J segment 2 bases; nucleotides outside the gene matches: 4. The CDR3 spells CSAISGTTYEQYF. The CDR3 DNA reads TGCAGTGCTATTAGCGGGACGACCTACGAGCAGTACTTC.

The chain carries TRBV12-3 or TRBV12-4 and TRBJ2-3, with a possible D match to TRBD1 (5 bases). The CDR3 has 13 amino acids. Between the trimmed V and J ends, which lost 4 bases and 9 bases, there was a span of 14 bases. In DNA, the CDR3 is TGTGCCAGCAGTTATTCGAGACAGATCACGCAGTATTTT. Its translation is CASSYSRQITQYF.